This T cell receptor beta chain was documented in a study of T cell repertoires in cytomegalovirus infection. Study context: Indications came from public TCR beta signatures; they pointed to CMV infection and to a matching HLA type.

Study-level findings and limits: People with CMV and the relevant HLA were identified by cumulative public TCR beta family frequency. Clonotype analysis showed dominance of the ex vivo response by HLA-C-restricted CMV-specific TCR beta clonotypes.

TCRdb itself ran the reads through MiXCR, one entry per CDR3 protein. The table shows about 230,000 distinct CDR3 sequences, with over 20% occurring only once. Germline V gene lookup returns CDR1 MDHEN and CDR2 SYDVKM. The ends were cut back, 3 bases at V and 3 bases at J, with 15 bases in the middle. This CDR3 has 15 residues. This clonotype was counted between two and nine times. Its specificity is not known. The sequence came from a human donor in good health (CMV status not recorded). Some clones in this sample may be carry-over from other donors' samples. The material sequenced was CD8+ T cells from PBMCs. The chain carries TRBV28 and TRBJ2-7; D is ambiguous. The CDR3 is CASSFLASFFYEQYF. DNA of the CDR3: TGTGCCAGCAGTTTTCTTGCGTCTTTCTTCTACGAGCAGTACTTC.